This T cell receptor beta chain was recorded in a study of shared clonotypes between healthy human individuals. Ten or more counts support this clone. TCRdb's table, derived via immunoSEQ multiplex PCR, lists solely in-frame clones and lacks some. The sample has about 460,000 clones, roughly four fifths seen once. The CDR3 is 18 amino acids. Germline V CDR1 and CDR2: SGHTA, FQGNSA. V shed 1 base and J 0 bases; nucleotides not matched to a gene: 5. This chain uses TRBV7-2 with TRBJ2-3; 12 bases line up with TRBD2. The sample comprised PBMCs. This sequence originates from a woman aged 40 to 55 in good health. Some clones in this sample may be carry-over from other donors' samples. CDR3 sequence: CASSLVLAGGASTDTQYF. In nucleotides, the CDR3 is TGTGCCAGCAGCTTAGTACTAGCGGGAGGTGCTAGCACAGATACGCAGTATTTT. The variable domain in full, with the rest retrieved from reference TRBV7-2 and TRBJ2-3, is GAGVSQSPSNKVTEKGKDVELRCDPISGHTALYWYRQSLGQGLEFLIYFQGNSAPDKSGLPSDRFSAERTGGSVSTLTIQRTQQEDSAVYLCASSLVLAGGASTDTQYFGPGTRLTVL.